The next 11 T cell receptor beta chains were all read from a single sample in a study of T-cell reconstitution after alpha-beta-depleted transplantation in children. Preparation of the TCRbeta library used unique molecular identifiers. MiXCR, applied by TCRdb to the PCR reads, yields one record per CDR3 protein. The sample carries about 980,000 distinct CDR3 sequences, about 29% recorded once. Source: PBMCs, mostly from graft donor cells, taken 360 days after TCRalphabeta/CD19-depleted stem cell transplant. The receptor set was obtained from a boy in the first two years of life who had a stem cell transplant for SCID, so the T cells may come from the graft donor.

The table lists this clonotype with a few counts. Written as DNA, the CDR3 is TGTGCCAGCAGTGAAGGAGGTATCAAAGCCTACGAGCAGTACTTC. The encoded protein is CASSEGGIKAYEQYF. V usage is TRBV25-1 and J usage is TRBJ2-7; the D gene is possibly TRBD2 (5 bases). The ends were cut back, 2 bases at V and 2 bases at J, with 13 bases in the middle. The CDR3 spans 15 residues. Germline V gene data show CDR1 as MGHDK and CDR2 as SYGVNS.

The chain couples TRBV20-1 to TRBJ2-2, with a weak D call TRBD2 (5 bases). Germline loops: CDR1 DFQATT, CDR2 SNEGSKA (reference sequence). V shed 1 base and J shed 6 bases, with 15 bases lying between them. CDR3 size: 15 residues. This CDR3 is CSARVEGPRAGELFF. CDR3 DNA: TGCAGTGCTAGAGTCGAGGGCCCTCGGGCCGGGGAGCTGTTTTTT.

The V gene is TRBV20-1, the J gene TRBJ1-1, with D perhaps matching TRBD1 (6 bases). The CDR3 spans 12 residues. V lost 6 bases and J 4 bases, leaving 12 bases between the germline ends. The germline gives CDR1 DFQATT, CDR2 SNEGSKA (reference sequence). CDR3 loop: CSAWGQSTEAFF. DNA of the CDR3: TGCAGTGCGTGGGGACAATCCACTGAAGCTTTCTTT.

This clonotype was counted only a few times. This rearrangement joins TRBV5-1 to TRBJ1-1; D gene uncertain. The germline CDR1 and CDR2 sequences are SGHRS and YFSETQ. The germline V and J ends were trimmed by 0 bases and 5 bases, with 23 bases remaining between them. CDR3 length: 18 residues. Here the CDR3 reads CASSLAVSRNRALTEAFF. CDR3 nucleotides: TGCGCCAGCAGCTTGGCAGTTAGCCGAAACCGGGCGCTGACTGAAGCTTTCTTT.

This clonotype came up a few times. The V call is TRBV12-3 or TRBV12-4, the J call TRBJ2-5; TRBD2 might be the D (5 bases). V gave up 4 bases and J gave up 2 bases, with 20 bases separating them. CDR3 length: 17 amino acids. The CDR3 protein is CASSSTEDSHAQETQYF. CDR3 DNA sequence: TGTGCCAGCAGTTCGACCGAGGACTCTCACGCACAAGAGACCCAGTACTTC.

V gene TRBV5-1 combines with J gene TRBJ2-6, with D perhaps TRBD2 (7 bases). Germline CDR1 reads SGHRS; CDR2 reads YFSETQ. The length of the CDR3 is 19 residues. V lost 4 bases to trimming and J lost 0 bases, with 20 bases between them. CDR3 in amino acids: CASSGQGGGSSSGANVLTF. DNA for the CDR3: TGCGCCAGCAGCGGACAAGGGGGGGGCTCCAGCTCTGGGGCCAACGTCCTGACTTTC.

The chain joins TRBV7-9 to TRBJ2-7; weak D call: TRBD2 (6 bases). The CDR3 has 16 residues. Trimming removed 2 bases from V and 4 bases from J, with 18 bases in between. Per germline, CDR1 SEHNR and CDR2 FQNEAQ (reference sequence). DNA of the CDR3: TGTGCCAGCAGCTTATCAATGGCGGACTACCCATACGAGCAGTACTTC. Translated, it gives CASSLSMADYPYEQYF.

This sequence joins TRBV6-1 and TRBJ2-1, with D perhaps matching TRBD2 (7 bases). V was shortened by 5 bases and J by 3 bases, with 20 bases between the two germline ends. Per the germline V gene, CDR1 is MNHNS and CDR2 is SASEGT. This CDR3 has 17 amino acids. CDR3 residues: CASSRFGGGGYYNEQFF. CDR3 coding DNA: TGTGCCAGCAGTCGATTTGGCGGGGGCGGATACTACAATGAGCAGTTCTTC.

The chain uses TRBV6-5 and TRBJ1-1; D remains ambiguous. The germline V gene encodes CDR1 MNHEY and CDR2 SVGAGI. CDR3 size: 14 residues. Trimming shortened V by 2 bases and J by 11 bases, and 18 bases separated the two germline ends. CDR3 in DNA: TGTGCCAGCAGTTACATTCCTGAGAGGGCTGTCGCTTTCTTT. This translates into CASSYIPERAVAFF.

This clonotype was picked up a small number of times. Here the CDR3 reads CASTAMRGGREKLFF. CDR3 DNA sequence: TGTGCCAGCACCGCCATGCGAGGGGGACGTGAAAAACTGTTTTTT. The chain recombines TRBV12-3 or TRBV12-4 with TRBJ1-4, with a weak D call TRBD1 (6 bases). The V end lost 7 bases, the J end lost 7 bases, and 19 bases lay between the germline ends. The length of the CDR3 is 15 residues.

In this sample, this clonotype turned up a few times. The gene calls are TRBV20-1 and TRBJ2-3; the match to TRBD1 covers 8 bases. Germline CDR1 and CDR2: DFQATT and SNEGSKA (reference sequence). CDR3 length equals 13 residues. Germline trimming cut 6 bases from V and 1 base from J; bases unmatched to any gene: 3. The CDR3 sequence is CSAPTGGTDTQYF. As DNA, the CDR3 is TGCAGTGCCCCGACAGGGGGCACAGATACGCAGTATTTT.